This T cell receptor beta chain derives from a study of T cell responses to AZD1222 COVID-19 vaccine. The study's findings and limits: Epitopes outside B.1.351 and B.1.1.7 mutated regions reportedly drew nearly half of spike TCRs.

Note on this clone: Its antigen is not known.

The germline V gene encodes CDR1 MGHRA and CDR2 YSYEKL. Trimming left V 3 bases short and J 4 bases short, with 7 bases between. This CDR3 is 13 amino acids long. The method was immunoSEQ multiplex PCR; TCRdb's version includes in-frame clones alone and lacks a portion of them. The sample consists of 95,000 to 150,000 clones, 85% to 90% of them appearing once. The V gene is TRBV4-1, the J gene TRBJ1-5; unclear D gene. The sample in question was peripheral blood, obtained on day 0 of AZD1222 vaccination. This TCR was recovered from an adult in good health. The CDR3 here is CASSHGQNQPQHF. The CDR3 DNA reads as TGCGCCAGCAGCCATGGGCAGAATCAGCCCCAGCATTTT.